These 26 T cell receptor beta chains came from one sample sequenced in a study of blood T cell repertoires in COVID-19. Libraries were prepared by immunoSEQ multiplex PCR; TCRdb keeps only in-frame clonotypes and omits some of them. The table records under 35,000 clones, over 75% of them present only once. The sequenced sample consisted of peripheral blood. The receptors were gathered from a human donor in a cohort sampled during active COVID-19.

This clone appeared a single time. The V gene is TRBV30, the J gene TRBJ2-5; D ambiguous. Trimming left V 2 bases short and J 7 bases short, with 17 bases between. From germline, CDR1 is GTSNPN and CDR2 SVGIG (reference sequence). The CDR3 has 14 residues. In nucleotides, the CDR3 is TGTGCCTGGAGTCCAACCCGCCTAGACGGGACCCAGTACTTC. It encodes CAWSPTRLDGTQYF.

V and J are TRBV6-1 and TRBJ2-3, with 7 positions matching TRBD1. The CDR3 is 16 amino acids. With 3 bases clipped from V and 5 bases from J, the junction kept 11 bases outside the gene matches. Per the germline V gene, CDR1 is MNHNS and CDR2 is SASEGT. Here the CDR3 reads CASSDLKTGQGDTQYF. In nucleotides, the CDR3 is TGTGCCAGCAGTGATTTGAAGACAGGGCAAGGAGATACGCAGTATTTT.

The rearrangement joins TRBV19 to TRBJ1-6; 7 nucleotides match TRBD1. CDR1 LNHDA and CDR2 SQIVND come from the germline V gene (reference sequence). The V gene end was trimmed by 4 bases and the J gene end by 4 bases; junction bases not matched to a gene: 7. CDR3 length equals 16 residues. The CDR3 DNA is TGTGCCAGTAGTACCCGACAGGGAGGATATAATTCACCCCTCCACTTT. Translation: CASSTRQGGYNSPLHF. Supplemented by reference TRBV19 and TRBJ1-6, the full variable domain reads DGGITQSPKYLFRKEGQNVTLSCEQNLNHDAMYWYRQDPGQGLRLIYYSQIVNDFQKGDIAEGYSVSREKKESFPLTVTSAQKNPTAFYLCASSTRQGGYNSPLHFGNGTRLTVT.

The rearrangement joins TRBV27 to TRBJ2-3, with D perhaps matching TRBD2 (6 bases). The V gene's germline CDR1 is MNHEY and CDR2 SMNVEV (reference sequence). V was trimmed by 4 bases and J by 4 bases, leaving 18 bases between them. This CDR3 contains 16 residues. CDR3 region: CASSSHRGAGADTQYF. The CDR3 DNA sequence: TGTGCCAGCAGTTCCCATCGCGGGGCCGGGGCAGATACGCAGTATTTT.

The V gene is TRBV27, the J gene TRBJ1-2, with TRBD1 as a possible D gene (5 bases). Germline lookup yields CDR1 MNHEY and CDR2 SMNVEV (reference sequence). The CDR3 consists of 13 residues. Between the trimmed V and J ends, which lost 9 bases and 1 base, there was a span of 12 bases. This CDR3 reads CASATAFNYGYTF. The CDR3 nucleotides are TGTGCCAGTGCGACAGCGTTTAACTATGGCTACACCTTC.

This chain links TRBV7-2 with TRBJ2-5, with 10 bases lining up with TRBD2. In germline, CDR1 is SGHTA, CDR2 FQGNSA. CDR3 length: 16 residues. The V and J ends lost 5 bases and 5 bases, in that order; junction bases with no gene match: 11. CDR3 DNA sequence: TGTGCCAGCAGCCCTACCGCAGCGGGGGGGCTGGAGACCCAGTACTTC. Protein: CASSPTAAGGLETQYF.

The chain couples TRBV19 to TRBJ1-1; possible D gene TRBD1, 5 bases. Germline V gives CDR1 LNHDA, CDR2 SQIVND (reference sequence). CDR3 length: 17 amino acids. Deletions cut 7 bases from V and 4 bases from J, with 25 bases between. The CDR3 DNA reads as TGTGCCAGTATCTCTCAAGGGGATATTAAGGGCTTCACTGAAGCTTTCTTT. Encoded protein: CASISQGDIKGFTEAFF. The full variable domain, rest sourced from reference TRBV19 and TRBJ1-1, is DGGITQSPKYLFRKEGQNVTLSCEQNLNHDAMYWYRQDPGQGLRLIYYSQIVNDFQKGDIAEGYSVSREKKESFPLTVTSAQKNPTAFYLCASISQGDIKGFTEAFFGQGTRLTVV.

The CDR3 DNA is TGTGCCAGCAGCGCACCCCAGGGAACTGGGGCCAACGTCCTGACTTTC. Translated: CASSAPQGTGANVLTF. The chain recombines TRBV3-1 (or the pseudogene TRBV3-2) with TRBJ2-6; D might be TRBD1 (5 bases). In germline, CDR1 is LGHDT, CDR2 YNNKEL (reference sequence). V dropped 5 bases and J dropped 2 bases, with 13 bases sitting between them. The CDR3 runs to 16 residues.

The chain recombines TRBV6-2 or TRBV6-3 with TRBJ2-5; possibly TRBD1 for D (5 bases). V shed 1 base and J shed 5 bases, with 17 bases lying between them. Germline V gene sequence: CDR1 MNHEY, CDR2 SVGEGT. The CDR3 sequence is 16 residues long. The CDR3 loop reads CASSYLRSQVAETQYF. The CDR3 nucleotides are TGTGCCAGCAGTTACTTACGATCACAGGTTGCGGAGACCCAGTACTTC.

The chain combines TRBV28 with TRBJ2-7; 7 bases are shared with TRBD1. Per germline, CDR1 MDHEN and CDR2 SYDVKM. The CDR3 covers 13 residues. Trimming cost V 4 bases and J 0 bases; bases outside gene matches: 0. In nucleotides, the CDR3 is TGTGCCAGCAGTTGGGACAGCTCCTACGAGCAGTACTTC. Translation: CASSWDSSYEQYF.

In this sample, this clone turned up once. This sequence joins TRBV18 and TRBJ2-2; D is unresolved. CDR3 length: 13 residues. V lost 2 bases, J lost 3 bases, and 4 bases lay in between. The germline V gene encodes CDR1 KGHSH and CDR2 LQKENI. The CDR3 sequence is CASSPEYTGELFF. The CDR3 DNA is TGTGCCAGCTCACCAGAGTACACCGGGGAGCTGTTTTTT.

The J gene is TRBJ2-1, the V gene TRBV10-3, with TRBD2 matching over 11 bases. The CDR3 consists of 14 residues. V gave up 6 bases and J gave up 7 bases; unmatched junction bases: 5. The germline V gene has CDR1 ENHRY and CDR2 SYGVKD. CDR3 sequence reads: CAIRLAGVGNEQFF. The CDR3 DNA is TGTGCCATCAGACTAGCGGGGGTGGGGAATGAGCAGTTCTTC.

This chain links TRBV4-3 with TRBJ2-5; D is perhaps TRBD2 (5 bases). Germline V CDR1 and CDR2: LGHNA, YSLEER. The CDR3 has 16 residues. Trimming shortened V by 1 base and J by 2 bases, and 14 bases separated the two germline ends. The DNA for the CDR3 is TGCGCCAGCAGCCAAGGAGGAGGAGGAACGCAAGAGACCCAGTACTTC. Its protein is CASSQGGGGTQETQYF.

V gene TRBV5-1 combines with J gene TRBJ2-7; D not resolved. CDR1 and CDR2 from the germline V gene are SGHRS and YFSETQ. The CDR3 covers 13 residues. Trimming pared 0 bases from V and 3 bases from J, leaving 7 bases between. CDR3 nucleotides: TGCGCCAGCAGCTTGGGACTGGACTACGAGCAGTACTTC. Amino acid sequence: CASSLGLDYEQYF.

This rearrangement joins TRBV4-1 to TRBJ1-2, with a weak D call TRBD1 (5 bases). Looked up from germline, CDR1 is MGHRA and CDR2 is YSYEKL. The germline V and J ends were trimmed by 2 bases and 10 bases, with 14 bases remaining between them. The CDR3 is 13 residues long. DNA for the CDR3: TGCGCCAGCAGCCAACGTTCTCAGGGTCCCTACACCTTC. Translation gives CASSQRSQGPYTF.

The gene calls are TRBV2 and TRBJ2-2, with D possibly TRBD1 on 6 matching bases. V shed 6 bases and J shed 5 bases, with 13 bases lying between them. CDR1 and CDR2 from the germline V gene are SNHLY and FYNNEI. This CDR3 is built from 14 residues. The CDR3 DNA follows: TGTGCCAGCAGCAAGAACAGGGTTACCGGGGAGCTGTTTTTT. Protein sequence: CASSKNRVTGELFF. Drawing the rest from reference TRBV2 and TRBJ2-2, the complete variable domain is EPEVTQTPSHQVTQMGQEVILRCVPISNHLYFYWYRQILGQKVEFLVSFYNNEISEKSEIFDDQFSVERPDGSNFTLKIRSTKLEDSAMYFCASSKNRVTGELFFGEGSRLTVL.

As DNA, the CDR3 is TGTGCCAGCAGCCCAATGACAGGGGGCAATCAGCCCCAGCATTTT. Translation gives CASSPMTGGNQPQHF. The chain couples TRBV9 to TRBJ1-5, with 8 bases aligning to TRBD1. Germline V CDR1 and CDR2: SGDLS, YYNGEE. With 4 bases clipped from V and 2 bases from J, the junction kept 5 bases outside the gene matches. CDR3 size: 15 residues.

V usage is TRBV24-1 and J usage is TRBJ2-5; maybe TRBD2 (6 bases). Trimming left V 2 bases short and J 4 bases short, with 13 bases between. Germline-derived CDR1 and CDR2 are KGHDR and SFDVKD. The CDR3 is 15 residues long. In DNA form, the CDR3 reads TGTGCCACCAGTGATTGGTCCGGGGGTGGAGAGACCCAGTACTTC. This encodes CATSDWSGGGETQYF.

The V call is TRBV3-1 (or the pseudogene TRBV3-2), the J call TRBJ1-1; D is unresolved. V lost 5 bases, J lost 6 bases, and 10 bases lay in between. The CDR3 length is 12 residues. Germline-derived CDR1 and CDR2 are LGHDT and YNNKEL (reference sequence). CDR3 sequence: CASSGAASEAFF. CDR3 sequence (DNA): TGTGCCAGCAGCGGTGCGGCATCTGAAGCTTTCTTT.

The rearrangement links TRBV7-9 to TRBJ1-6, with 8 bases fitting TRBD1. The CDR3 has 15 amino acids. Germline V gene sequence: CDR1 SEHNR, CDR2 FQNEAQ (reference sequence). V dropped 3 bases and J dropped 8; count of bases not matched to a gene: 6. CDR3 amino acids: CASSFSDRGHSPLHF. CDR3 coding DNA: TGTGCCAGCAGCTTCAGTGACAGGGGTCATTCACCCCTCCACTTT.

This clone is a singleton in its sample. The chain joins TRBV19 to TRBJ2-3; D may be TRBD1 (6 bases). There are 15 residues in the CDR3. CDR1 and CDR2 from the germline V gene are LNHDA and SQIVND (reference sequence). Trimming removed 5 bases at V and 2 bases at J, with 14 bases between. The chain's CDR3 is CASSPQGQTTDTQYF. For the CDR3, the DNA is TGTGCCAGTAGTCCCCAAGGACAGACCACAGATACGCAGTATTTT.

This clone was seen a single time. The chain joins TRBV5-1 to TRBJ2-3, with TRBD2 matching over 7 bases. J gave up 3 bases and V 7 bases, and 14 bases lay outside the gene matches. The CDR3 has 16 residues. The germline V gene has CDR1 SGHRS and CDR2 YFSETQ. CDR3 sequence (DNA): TGCGCCAGCTCGATGGGGGACGGCGGGGGAACAGATACGCAGTATTTT. It translates to CASSMGDGGGTDTQYF.

The gene calls are TRBV14 and TRBJ1-1; 9 nucleotides agree with TRBD1. The V segment lost 6 bases and the J segment 4 bases; nucleotides outside the gene matches: 6. This CDR3 has 14 residues. Looked up from germline, CDR1 is SGHDN and CDR2 is FVKESK. The DNA of the CDR3 is TGTGCCAGCAGTCCGGACAGGGGAATCACTGAAGCTTTCTTT. Amino acid sequence: CASSPDRGITEAFF.

This clone was observed a single time. The chain couples TRBV7-2 to TRBJ2-6; 14 nucleotides line up with TRBD2. Germline CDR1 is SGHTA and CDR2 is FQGNSA. This CDR3 contains 20 residues. Trimming removed 0 bases from V and 1 base from J; junction bases left unmatched: 5. Written as DNA, the CDR3 is TGTGCCAGCAGCTTAGCTCCGACTAGCGGGGGGGCGTCTGGGGCCAACGTCCTGACTTTC. It specifies CASSLAPTSGGASGANVLTF.

The V call is TRBV2, the J call TRBJ2-7, with 9 bases matching TRBD1. Looked up from germline, CDR1 is SNHLY and CDR2 is FYNNEI. The CDR3 has 15 amino acids. J gave up 2 bases and V 6 bases, and 8 bases lay outside the gene matches. CDR3 DNA: TGTGCCAGCAGCGACGACAGGGGGGAGACCTACGAGCAGTACTTC. Encoded protein: CASSDDRGETYEQYF.

This clone was picked up one time. The chain couples TRBV5-7 to TRBJ2-3, with 7 bases aligning to TRBD2. TRBV5-7 qualifies as an ORF whose function is uncertain. Trimming took 2 bases from V and 2 from J; bases not matched to a gene: 5. The CDR3 length is 15 residues. CDR3 DNA sequence: TGTGCCAGCAGCTTCTGGCGGGGGAACACAGATACGCAGTATTTT. The encoded protein is CASSFWRGNTDTQYF.